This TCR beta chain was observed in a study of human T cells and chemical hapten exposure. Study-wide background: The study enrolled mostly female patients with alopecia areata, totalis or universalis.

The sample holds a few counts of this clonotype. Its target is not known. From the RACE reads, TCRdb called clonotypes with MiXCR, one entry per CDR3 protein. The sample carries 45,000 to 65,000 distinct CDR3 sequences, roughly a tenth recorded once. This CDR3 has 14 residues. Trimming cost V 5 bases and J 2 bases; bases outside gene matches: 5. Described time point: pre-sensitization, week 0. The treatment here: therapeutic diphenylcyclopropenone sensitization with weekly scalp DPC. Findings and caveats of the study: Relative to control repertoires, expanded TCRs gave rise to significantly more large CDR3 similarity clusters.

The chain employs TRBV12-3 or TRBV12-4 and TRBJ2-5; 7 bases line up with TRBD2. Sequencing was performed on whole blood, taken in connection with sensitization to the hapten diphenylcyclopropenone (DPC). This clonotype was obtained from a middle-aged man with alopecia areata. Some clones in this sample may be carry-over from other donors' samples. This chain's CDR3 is CASSLTSVQETQYF. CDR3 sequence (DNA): TGTGCCAGCAGTCTCACTAGCGTTCAAGAGACCCAGTACTTC.